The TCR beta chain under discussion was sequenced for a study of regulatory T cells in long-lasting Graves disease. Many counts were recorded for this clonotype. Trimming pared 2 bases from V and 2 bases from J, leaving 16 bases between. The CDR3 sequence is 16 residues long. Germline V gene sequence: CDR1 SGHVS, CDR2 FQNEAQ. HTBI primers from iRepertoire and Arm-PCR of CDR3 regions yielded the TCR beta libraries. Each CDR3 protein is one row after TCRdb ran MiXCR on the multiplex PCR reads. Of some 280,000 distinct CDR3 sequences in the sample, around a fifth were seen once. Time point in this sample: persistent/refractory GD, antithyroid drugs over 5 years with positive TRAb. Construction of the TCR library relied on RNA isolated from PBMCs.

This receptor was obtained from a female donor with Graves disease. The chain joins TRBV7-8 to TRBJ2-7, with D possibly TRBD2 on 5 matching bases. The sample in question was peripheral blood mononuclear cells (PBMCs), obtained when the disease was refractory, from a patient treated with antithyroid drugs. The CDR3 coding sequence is TGTGCCAGCAGCTTATCTGAGGGAGCGTCAACCTACGAGCAGTACTTC. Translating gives CASSLSEGASTYEQYF.